These 29 T cell receptor beta chains originate from one sample sequenced in a study of Ad26.COV2.S vaccination and SARS-CoV-2 variants. Treatment: approximately 18 received Ad26.COV2.S at low or high dose, single or two shots; roughly five received placebo; per-sample allocation not given. Day 63 following the first vaccine or placebo injection was when the samples were taken. Libraries were prepared by immunoSEQ multiplex PCR; TCRdb keeps only in-frame clonotypes and omits some of them. The repertoire holds around 450,000 clones, with roughly 87% as singletons. The material sequenced was peripheral blood, taken in a trial of Ad26.COV2.S vaccine versus placebo. The source of these receptors is a person aged 18-65 years who received the Ad26.COV2.S COVID-19 vaccine or a placebo.

This clone occurred once. The CDR3 sequence: CASSMGVGRTSYNEQFF. In DNA, the CDR3 is TGTGCCAGTAGTATGGGAGTCGGGAGGACCTCCTACAATGAGCAGTTCTTC. The chain uses TRBV19 and TRBJ2-1, with 7 bases aligning to TRBD2. The V gene's germline CDR1 is LNHDA and CDR2 SQIVND (reference sequence). This CDR3 has 17 residues. The ends lost 3 bases at V and 0 bases at J; junction bases unmatched: 8.

The chain recombines TRBV27 with TRBJ1-1; TRBD1 matches at 8 bases. The germline CDR1 and CDR2 sequences are MNHEY and SMNVEV (reference sequence). J gave up 10 bases and V 7 bases, and 17 bases lay outside the gene matches. The CDR3 extends over 15 amino acids. The CDR3 spells CASTGTGGRERGAFF. Written as DNA, the CDR3 is TGTGCCAGCACAGGGACAGGAGGGAGGGAAAGGGGAGCTTTCTTT.

This sequence joins TRBV25-1 and TRBJ2-7; D is unclear. This CDR3 region has 13 residues. V lost 5 bases, J lost 7 bases, and 15 bases lay in between. CDR1 MGHDK and CDR2 SYGVNS come from the germline V gene. CDR3 amino acids: CASSLARRREQYF. CDR3 bases: TGTGCCAGCAGTCTGGCCCGGCGAAGGGAGCAGTACTTC.

This chain's CDR3 is CASRAGITNEKLFF. The DNA for the CDR3 is TGCGCCAGCAGGGCGGGTATTACTAATGAAAAACTGTTTTTT. The rearrangement uses TRBV5-1 and TRBJ1-4; no clear D gene. CDR3 size: 14 residues. The V end lost 5 bases, the J end lost 2 bases, and 10 bases lay between the germline ends. From germline, CDR1 is SGHRS and CDR2 YFSETQ.

This clone was observed a single time. The rearrangement joins TRBV10-3 to TRBJ2-2; D is uncertain. Trimming stripped 2 bases from V and 8 bases from J, with 15 bases between. The germline V gene encodes CDR1 ENHRY and CDR2 SYGVKD. CDR3 length: 15 residues. CDR3 sequence reads: CAISELTETPGELFF. DNA of the CDR3: TGTGCCATCAGTGAGCTCACGGAAACACCGGGGGAGCTGTTTTTT.

The chain has TRBV29-1 and TRBJ2-3, with D perhaps matching TRBD2 (5 bases). V was cut by 1 base and J by 3 bases, with 8 bases left in between. Per germline, CDR1 SQVTM and CDR2 ANQGSEA. The CDR3 has 13 amino acids. CDR3 DNA sequence: TGCAGCGTTGAAGGGCCGGGAACAGATACGCAGTATTTT. Amino acid sequence: CSVEGPGTDTQYF.

The V and J genes are TRBV24-1 and TRBJ2-1, with 16 bases fitting TRBD2. This CDR3 is 18 amino acids long. Unmatched junction bases numbered 9, after V lost 4 bases and J lost 7 bases. CDR1 is KGHDR, CDR2 SFDVKD, per germline. CDR3 nucleotides: TGTGCCACCAGTGAGGGGACTAGCGGGAGGGCCCCACCAAATGAGCAGTTCTTC. Its translation is CATSEGTSGRAPPNEQFF.

The chain has TRBV9 and TRBJ2-1, with 13 bases aligning to TRBD2. Germline assignment: CDR1 SGDLS and CDR2 YYNGEE. Losses at the gene ends were 5 bases for V and 10 bases for J; bases not matched to a gene: 9. The CDR3 covers 15 residues. The CDR3: CASSPGLAGSGEQFF. For the CDR3, the DNA is TGTGCCAGCAGTCCGGGACTAGCGGGATCGGGCGAGCAGTTCTTC.

This clone appeared a single time. This chain joins TRBV6-1 and TRBJ2-7; D perhaps matches TRBD1 (5 bases). Germline V CDR1 and CDR2: MNHNS, SASEGT. The germline V and J ends were trimmed by 2 bases and 9 bases, with 14 bases remaining between them. The CDR3 consists of 13 residues. The CDR3 nucleotides are TGTGCCAGCAGTGAAATAAGGGGTACCGGGCAGTACTTC. Translating it yields CASSEIRGTGQYF.

The CDR3 here is CASSPLDFNQPQHF. CDR3 coding DNA: TGTGCCAGCAGCCCCCTGGATTTCAATCAGCCCCAGCATTTT. V gene TRBV7-2 combines with J gene TRBJ1-5; D not resolved. The CDR3 extends over 14 amino acids. V was cut by 5 bases and J by 3 bases, with 11 bases left in between. Germline values: CDR1 SGHTA, CDR2 FQGNSA.

This rearrangement joins TRBV27 to TRBJ1-2, with 7 bases that match TRBD1. V lost 1 base to trimming and J lost 4 bases; unmatched junction nucleotides: 6. This CDR3 contains 15 residues. The V gene's germline CDR1 is MNHEY and CDR2 SMNVEV (reference sequence). In nucleotides, the CDR3 is TGTGCCAGCAGTTTATTGGCAGGGGGACTCTATGGCTACACCTTC. It yields the protein CASSLLAGGLYGYTF.

This clone appeared a single time. This chain joins TRBV7-9 and TRBJ1-3; weak D call: TRBD1 (6 bases). The ends were cut back, 6 bases at V and 0 bases at J, with 12 bases in the middle. This CDR3 is 15 amino acids long. Germline CDR1 is SEHNR and CDR2 is FQNEAQ (reference sequence). The CDR3 DNA reads as TGTGCCAGCAGGTCGGACAGAGCCTCTGGAAACACCATATATTTT. It is translated as CASRSDRASGNTIYF.

The gene calls are TRBV16 and TRBJ2-3; TRBD1 or TRBD2 may be the D gene (6 bases each). Looked up from germline, CDR1 is KGHSY and CDR2 is FQNENV. CDR3 size: 15 residues. V was cut by 4 bases and J by 6 bases, with 17 bases left in between. The CDR3 region is CASSPRGGRGDTQYF. CDR3 nucleotides: TGTGCCAGCAGCCCCCGAGGGGGGAGAGGGGATACGCAGTATTTT.

In its sample, this clone was seen once. This chain links TRBV29-1 with TRBJ2-7; D not certain. The CDR3 consists of 13 residues. Germline assignment: CDR1 SQVTM and CDR2 ANQGSEA. V was clipped by 3 bases and J by 2 bases, with 11 bases between them. CDR3 protein: CSVDRYGTYEQYF. CDR3 DNA sequence: TGCAGCGTTGATCGGTACGGCACCTACGAGCAGTACTTC.

The chain couples TRBV5-1 to TRBJ1-4; D gene uncertain. V was trimmed by 0 bases and J by 0 bases, leaving 6 bases between them. Germline V gene sequence: CDR1 SGHRS, CDR2 YFSETQ. The CDR3 loop spans 15 amino acids. The CDR3 reads CASSLESATNEKLFF. CDR3 DNA sequence: TGCGCCAGCAGCTTGGAGAGTGCAACTAATGAAAAACTGTTTTTT.

The chain links TRBV4-2 to TRBJ2-5, with 7 positions matching TRBD2. The CDR3 consists of 13 residues. Germline-derived CDR1 and CDR2 are LGHNA and YNFKEQ. V was clipped by 2 bases and J by 4 bases; unmatched bases: 1. CDR3 DNA: TGTGCCAGCAGCCAAAGGGAGGGAGAGACCCAGTACTTC. It yields the protein CASSQREGETQYF.

The chain has TRBV11-2 and TRBJ1-1; D gene unclear. Deletions cut 3 bases from V and 5 bases from J, with 13 bases between. CDR3 length equals 14 residues. Germline V gene data show CDR1 as SGHAT and CDR2 as FQNNGV. The CDR3 sequence: CASSFWASGTEAFF. The CDR3 DNA sequence: TGTGCCAGCAGCTTCTGGGCTTCGGGTACTGAAGCTTTCTTT.

This clone has a handful of counts. The rearrangement links TRBV27 to TRBJ2-7, with D maybe TRBD1 (5 bases). There are 14 residues in the CDR3. V was clipped by 5 bases and J by 5 bases, with 16 bases between them. The V gene's germline CDR1 is MNHEY and CDR2 SMNVEV (reference sequence). CDR3 protein: CASSPTDLADEQYV. CDR3 DNA sequence: TGTGCCAGCAGTCCGACAGACCTGGCCGACGAGCAGTACGTC.

The chain combines TRBV9 with TRBJ2-3; no reliable D call. Germline CDR1 and CDR2: SGDLS and YYNGEE. This CDR3 has 14 amino acids. Trimming removed 0 bases from V and 2 bases from J, with 7 bases in between. CDR3 amino acids: CASSVVETTDTQYF. The CDR3 region has the DNA TGTGCCAGCAGCGTAGTTGAAACCACAGATACGCAGTATTTT. Supplemented by reference TRBV9 and TRBJ2-3, the full variable domain reads DSGVTQTPKHLITATGQRVTLRCSPRSGDLSVYWYQQSLDQGLQFLIQYYNGEERAKGNILERFSAQQFPDLHSELNLSSLELGDSALYFCASSVVETTDTQYFGPGTRLTVL.

This clone has only a few counts. The rearrangement links TRBV4-2 to TRBJ2-1; TRBD1 agrees at 10 bases. V was pared by 0 bases and J by 15 bases, with 14 bases of the junction left unmatched. Germline V gene sequence: CDR1 LGHNA, CDR2 YNFKEQ. The CDR3 covers 16 residues. CDR3 bases: TGTGCCAGCAGCCAAGATCTTTTAATGGGGACAGGGGTTCGGTTCTTC. This sequence encodes CASSQDLLMGTGVRFF.

The CDR3 DNA follows: TGTGCCAGCAGCTTCGGGGAAAACGGAGAGACCCAGTACTTC. It translates to CASSFGENGETQYF. The J gene is TRBJ2-5, the V gene TRBV7-3; D is perhaps TRBD2 (5 bases). This CDR3 has 14 residues. Germline assignment: CDR1 SGHTA and CDR2 FQGTGA. The V gene lost 3 bases and the J gene lost 4 bases, with 12 bases spanning the gap.

The gene calls are TRBV5-1 and TRBJ2-1; 7 bases fit TRBD2. The CDR3 sequence is 16 residues long. The trim removed 3 bases at V and 2 bases at J, leaving 8 bases unmatched. Germline CDR1 and CDR2: SGHRS and YFSETQ. The CDR3 sequence is CASSYTGTIAYNEQFF. CDR3 nucleotide sequence: TGCGCCAGCAGCTACACCGGGACTATCGCCTACAATGAGCAGTTCTTC.

The J gene is TRBJ1-1, the V gene TRBV5-1; perhaps TRBD1 as D (5 bases). V lost 3 bases to trimming and J lost 3 bases, with 12 bases between them. CDR1 SGHRS and CDR2 YFSETQ come from the germline V gene. CDR3 length: 14 residues. CDR3: CASSWEQGDTEAFF. CDR3 DNA: TGCGCCAGCAGCTGGGAACAAGGGGACACTGAAGCTTTCTTT. Drawing the rest from reference TRBV5-1 and TRBJ1-1, the complete variable domain is KAGVTQTPRYLIKTRGQQVTLSCSPISGHRSVSWYQQTPGQGLQFLFEYFSETQRNKGNFPGRFSGRQFSNSRSEMNVSTLELGDSALYLCASSWEQGDTEAFFGQGTRLTVV.

The genes are TRBV5-1 and TRBJ1-1; D gene uncertain. Germline CDR1 reads SGHRS; CDR2 reads YFSETQ. The CDR3 runs 14 residues. V was shortened by 0 bases and J by 2 bases, with 8 bases between the two germline ends. In DNA form, the CDR3 reads TGCGCCAGCAGCTTGGACCCGGGTAACACTGAAGCTTTCTTT. Translating gives CASSLDPGNTEAFF.

This clone was detected ten times or more. The gene calls are TRBV14 and TRBJ1-1; D is unresolved. The germline V and J ends were trimmed by 4 bases and 6 bases, with 21 bases remaining between them. The CDR3 consists of 16 residues. Germline CDR1 is SGHDN and CDR2 is FVKESK. The CDR3 is CASSPRLTTAVAEAFF. As DNA, the CDR3 is TGTGCCAGCAGCCCACGCCTGACGACGGCGGTAGCTGAAGCTTTCTTT. The whole variable domain, filled in from reference TRBV14 and TRBJ1-1, reads EAGVTQFPSHSVIEKGQTVTLRCDPISGHDNLYWYRRVMGKEIKFLLHFVKESKQDESGMPNNRFLAERTGGTYSTLKVQPAELEDSGVYFCASSPRLTTAVAEAFFGQGTRLTVV.

The rearrangement joins TRBV28 to TRBJ2-6; D gene unclear. Between the trimmed V and J ends, which lost 6 bases and 4 bases, there was a span of 4 bases. The V gene's germline CDR1 is MDHEN and CDR2 SYDVKM. This CDR3 region has 12 residues. This CDR3 is CASSTGANVLTF. The CDR3, as DNA: TGTGCCAGCAGCACCGGGGCCAACGTCCTGACTTTC.

J is TRBJ2-3 and V is TRBV19; 7 nucleotides line up with TRBD1. The CDR3 loop spans 14 amino acids. The J segment lost 10 bases and the V segment lost 5 bases, leaving 12 bases of the junction unmatched. The germline CDR1 and CDR2 sequences are LNHDA and SQIVND (reference sequence). The CDR3 protein is CASSVGQRGVAQYF. The DNA for the CDR3 is TGTGCCAGTAGTGTGGGACAGCGCGGAGTGGCGCAGTATTTT.

This clone was observed a few times. The chain joins TRBV5-3 to TRBJ2-7; D call uncertain. TRBV5-3 carries the ORF label, with uncertain function. Trimming shortened V by 5 bases and J by 9 bases, and 12 bases separated the two germline ends. The CDR3 loop spans 11 amino acids. The CDR3 nucleotides are TGTGCCAGAAGTTTTGTACTGGCGCAGTACGTC. Residues: CARSFVLAQYV.

Regarding this clone: Other DNA sequences from this sample encode an identical CDR3 as well. This chain links TRBV30 with TRBJ1-5; the D gene is possibly TRBD1 (6 bases). The germline gives CDR1 GTSNPN, CDR2 SVGIG (reference sequence). Trimming removed 0 bases from V and 1 base from J, with 7 bases in between. This CDR3 spans 14 amino acids. CDR3 residues: CAWSVGGSNQPQHF. The CDR3, as DNA: TGTGCCTGGAGTGTAGGGGGGAGCAATCAGCCCCAGCATTTT.